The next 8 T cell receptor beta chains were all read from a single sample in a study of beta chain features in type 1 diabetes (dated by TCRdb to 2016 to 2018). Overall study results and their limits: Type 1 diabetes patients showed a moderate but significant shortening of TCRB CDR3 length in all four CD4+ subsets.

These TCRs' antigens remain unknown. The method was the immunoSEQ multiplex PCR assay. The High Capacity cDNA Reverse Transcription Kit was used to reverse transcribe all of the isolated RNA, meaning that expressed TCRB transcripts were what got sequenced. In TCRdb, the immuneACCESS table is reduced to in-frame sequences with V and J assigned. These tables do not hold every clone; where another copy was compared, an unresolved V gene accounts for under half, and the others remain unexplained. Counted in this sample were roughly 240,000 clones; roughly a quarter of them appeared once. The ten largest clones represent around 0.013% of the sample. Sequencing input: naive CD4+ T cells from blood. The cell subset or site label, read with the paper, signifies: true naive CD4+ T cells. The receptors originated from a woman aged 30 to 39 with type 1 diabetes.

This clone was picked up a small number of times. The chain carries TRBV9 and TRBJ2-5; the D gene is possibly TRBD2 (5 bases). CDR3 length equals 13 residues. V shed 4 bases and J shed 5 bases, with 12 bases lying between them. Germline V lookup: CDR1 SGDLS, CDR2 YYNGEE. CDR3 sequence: CASSTSGEETQYF. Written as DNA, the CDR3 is TGTGCCAGCAGCACAAGTGGGGAGGAGACCCAGTACTTC.

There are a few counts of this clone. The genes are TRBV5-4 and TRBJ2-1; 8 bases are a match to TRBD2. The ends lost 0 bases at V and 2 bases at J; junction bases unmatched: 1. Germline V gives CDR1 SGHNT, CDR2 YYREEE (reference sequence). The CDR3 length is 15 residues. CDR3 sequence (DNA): TGTGCCAGCAGCTTGGCTAGCGGGCCCTACAATGAGCAGTTCTTC. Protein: CASSLASGPYNEQFF.

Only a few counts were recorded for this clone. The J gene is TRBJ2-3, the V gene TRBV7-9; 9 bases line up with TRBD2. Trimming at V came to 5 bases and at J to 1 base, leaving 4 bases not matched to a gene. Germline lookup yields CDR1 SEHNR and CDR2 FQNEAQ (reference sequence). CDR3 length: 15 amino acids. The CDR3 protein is CASSVLAGRTDTQYF. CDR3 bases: TGTGCCAGCAGCGTACTAGCGGGCCGCACAGATACGCAGTATTTT.

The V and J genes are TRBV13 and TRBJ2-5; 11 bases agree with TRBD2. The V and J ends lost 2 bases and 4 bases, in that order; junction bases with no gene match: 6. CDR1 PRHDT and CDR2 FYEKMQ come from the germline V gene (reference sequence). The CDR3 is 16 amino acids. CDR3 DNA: TGTGCCAGCAGCTTAACTAGCGGGAGCCGTCGAGAGACCCAGTACTTC. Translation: CASSLTSGSRRETQYF.

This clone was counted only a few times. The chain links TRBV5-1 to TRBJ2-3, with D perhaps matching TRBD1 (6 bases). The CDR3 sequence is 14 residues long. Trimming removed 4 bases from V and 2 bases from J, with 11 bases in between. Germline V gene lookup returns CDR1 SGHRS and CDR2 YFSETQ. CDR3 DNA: TGCGCCAGCAGCCAGGACAGCCTCACAGATACGCAGTATTTT. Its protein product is CASSQDSLTDTQYF.

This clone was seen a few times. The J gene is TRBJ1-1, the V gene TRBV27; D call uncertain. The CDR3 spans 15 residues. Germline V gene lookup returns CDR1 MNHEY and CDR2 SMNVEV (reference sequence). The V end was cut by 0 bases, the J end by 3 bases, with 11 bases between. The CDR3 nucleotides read TGTGCCAGCAGTTTATCGGAGTCTGGGTACACTGAAGCTTTCTTT. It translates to CASSLSESGYTEAFF.

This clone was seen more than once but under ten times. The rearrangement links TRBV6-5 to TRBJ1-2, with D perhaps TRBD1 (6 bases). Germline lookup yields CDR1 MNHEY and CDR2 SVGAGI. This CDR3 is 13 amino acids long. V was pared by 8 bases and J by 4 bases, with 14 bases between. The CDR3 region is CASVGRTAYGYTF. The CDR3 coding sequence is TGTGCCAGCGTCGGCCGGACAGCCTATGGCTACACCTTC.

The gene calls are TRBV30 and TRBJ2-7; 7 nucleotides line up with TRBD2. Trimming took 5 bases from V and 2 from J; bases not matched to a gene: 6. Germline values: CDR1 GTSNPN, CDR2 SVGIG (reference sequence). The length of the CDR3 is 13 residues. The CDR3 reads CAWDSGLTYEQYF. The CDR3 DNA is TGTGCCTGGGACTCGGGACTAACCTACGAGCAGTACTTC.